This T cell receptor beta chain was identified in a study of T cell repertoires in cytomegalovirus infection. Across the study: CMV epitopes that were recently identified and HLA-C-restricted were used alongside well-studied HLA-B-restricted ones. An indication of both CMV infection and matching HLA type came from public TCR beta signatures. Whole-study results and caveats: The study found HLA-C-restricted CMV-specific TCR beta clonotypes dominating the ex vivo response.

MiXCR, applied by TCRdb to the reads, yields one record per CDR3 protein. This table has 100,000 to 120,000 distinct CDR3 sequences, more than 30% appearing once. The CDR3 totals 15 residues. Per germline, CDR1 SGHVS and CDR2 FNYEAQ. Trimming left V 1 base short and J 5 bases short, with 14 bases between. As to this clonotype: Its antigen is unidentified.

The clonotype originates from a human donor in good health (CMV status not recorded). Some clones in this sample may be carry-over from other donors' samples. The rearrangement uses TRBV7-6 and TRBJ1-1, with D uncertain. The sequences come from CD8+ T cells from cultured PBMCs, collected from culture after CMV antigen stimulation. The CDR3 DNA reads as TGTGCCAGCAGCTTAGGTCCGGGAGCGTCGACTGAAGCTTTCTTT. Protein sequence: CASSLGPGASTEAFF.